The 8 T cell receptor beta chains reported below all come from one sample, sequenced in a study of blood T cell repertoires in COVID-19. Assay used: immunoSEQ multiplex PCR; TCRdb lists only in-frame clones, some missing. The data hold hundreds of thousands of clones, with about nine tenths observed a single time. Sequenced sample: PBMCs or T cells enriched from blood (not recorded which). These receptors were taken from a woman between 50 and 59 years old who had recovered from COVID-19.

The V and J genes are TRBV7-9 and TRBJ2-2, with 10 bases fitting TRBD2. Germline CDR1 and CDR2: SEHNR and FQNEAQ (reference sequence). Unmatched junction bases numbered 7, after V lost 4 bases and J lost 5 bases. This CDR3 region has 16 residues. The DNA of the CDR3 is TGTGCCAGCAGCTCCAGACCAGCGGGAGGGACCGGGGAGCTGTTTTTT. Protein sequence: CASSSRPAGGTGELFF.

The chain employs TRBV15 and TRBJ2-2, with D possibly being TRBD2 (5 bases). The ends were cut back, 3 bases at V and 6 bases at J, with 14 bases in the middle. The CDR3 spans 15 residues. The germline V gene has CDR1 LNHNV and CDR2 YYDKDF (reference sequence). As DNA, the CDR3 is TGTGCCACCAGCAGCGAGACCCAGAGGGCCGGGGAGCTGTTTTTT. Amino acids: CATSSETQRAGELFF. Full variable domain (missing parts from reference TRBV15 and TRBJ2-2): DAMVIQNPRYQVTQFGKPVTLSCSQTLNHNVMYWYQQKSSQAPKLLFHYYDKDFNNEADTPDNFQSRRPNTSFCFLDIRSPGLGDTAMYLCATSSETQRAGELFFGEGSRLTVL.

The chain uses TRBV4-1 and TRBJ1-5; D unresolved. CDR1 and CDR2 from the germline V gene are MGHRA and YSYEKL. The CDR3 has 14 residues. The V end lost 2 bases, the J end lost 5 bases, and 10 bases lay between the germline ends. For the CDR3, the DNA is TGCGCCAGCAGCCAATTTCAGAAAGATCAGCCCCAGCATTTT. Translation gives CASSQFQKDQPQHF.

The chain carries TRBV7-9 and TRBJ1-6; a possible D gene is TRBD1 (5 bases). V dropped 3 bases and J dropped 10 bases, with 10 bases sitting between them. The CDR3 is 13 amino acids. The germline V gene encodes CDR1 SEHNR and CDR2 FQNEAQ (reference sequence). CDR3 sequence reads: CASSLSQGSPLHF. The CDR3, as DNA: TGTGCCAGCAGCTTGTCGCAGGGATCACCCCTCCACTTT.

This clone appeared a single time. J is TRBJ1-1 and V is TRBV6-1; D unresolved. The germline CDR1 and CDR2 sequences are MNHNS and SASEGT. This CDR3 comprises 13 residues. V was shortened by 2 bases and J by 1 base, with 5 bases between the two germline ends. CDR3 DNA: TGTGCCAGCAGTGAAACACGGAACACTGAAGCTTTCTTT. It encodes CASSETRNTEAFF.

The rearrangement links TRBV9 to TRBJ2-5; 10 bases match TRBD2. Germline loops: CDR1 SGDLS, CDR2 YYNGEE. Germline trimming cut 2 bases from V and 7 bases from J; bases unmatched to any gene: 14. The CDR3 length is 17 residues. CDR3 sequence: CASSVQDALAGERTQYF. CDR3 sequence (DNA): TGTGCCAGCAGCGTTCAGGACGCGCTAGCGGGGGAGAGGACCCAGTACTTC.

The DNA of the CDR3 is TGTGCCAGCAGTTTATCACGGCAAGAGACCCAGTACTTC. Protein sequence: CASSLSRQETQYF. The chain uses TRBV27 and TRBJ2-5; D remains unclear. This CDR3 spans 13 amino acids. Germline-derived CDR1 and CDR2 are MNHEY and SMNVEV (reference sequence). V was shortened by 0 bases and J by 2 bases, with 4 bases between the two germline ends.

This clone was seen once. The V call is TRBV11-2, the J call TRBJ2-1; 14 nucleotides line up with TRBD2. With V trimmed by 4 bases and J by 4 bases, 3 bases remained unmatched. The CDR3 has 16 amino acids. Germline values: CDR1 SGHAT, CDR2 FQNNGV. The CDR3 nucleotides read TGTGCCAGCAGCTCCGGGACTAGCGGGAGTTACAATGAGCAGTTCTTC. Protein product: CASSSGTSGSYNEQFF.